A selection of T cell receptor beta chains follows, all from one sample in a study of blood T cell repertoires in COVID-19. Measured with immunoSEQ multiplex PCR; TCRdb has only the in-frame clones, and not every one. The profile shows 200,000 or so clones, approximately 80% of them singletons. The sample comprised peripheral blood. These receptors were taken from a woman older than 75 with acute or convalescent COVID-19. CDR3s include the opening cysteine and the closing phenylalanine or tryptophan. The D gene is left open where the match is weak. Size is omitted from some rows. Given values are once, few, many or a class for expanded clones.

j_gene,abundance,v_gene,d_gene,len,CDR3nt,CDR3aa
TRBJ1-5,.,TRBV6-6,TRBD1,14,TGTGCCAGCAGTTATTCAGGGGGTCAGGAGCCCCAGCATTTT,CASSYSGGQEPQHF
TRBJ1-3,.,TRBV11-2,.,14,TGTGCCAGCAGCTTAGCAGGGGAAGGAAACACCATATATTTT,CASSLAGEGNTIYF
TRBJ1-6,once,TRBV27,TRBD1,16,TGTGCCAGCAGTGTATCCGGGACAGGGGCAAATTCACCCCTCCACTTT,CASSVSGTGANSPLHF
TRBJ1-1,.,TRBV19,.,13,TGTGCCAGTAGTACCACAGTTAACACTGAAGCTTTCTTT,CASSTTVNTEAFF
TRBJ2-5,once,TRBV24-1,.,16,TGTGCCACCAGTGCCCCCGCGCCAGGCTCCGAAGAGACCCAGTACTTC,CATSAPAPGSEETQYF
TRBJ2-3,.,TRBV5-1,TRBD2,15,TGCGCCAGCAGCTGGACTAGCGGGAGCGCCGATACGCAGTATTTT,CASSWTSGSADTQYF
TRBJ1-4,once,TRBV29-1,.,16,TGCAGCGCCCCTACAGGACCCGGACCAGTTAATGAAAAACTGTTTTTT,CSAPTGPGPVNEKLFF
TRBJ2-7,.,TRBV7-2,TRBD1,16,TGTGCCAGCAGCGGGACACCGGGACAGGGGACCTACGAGCAGTACTTC,CASSGTPGQGTYEQYF
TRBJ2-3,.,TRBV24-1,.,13,TGTGCCTCCGACGCAGGGGCCCCAGATACGCAGTATTTT,CASDAGAPDTQYF
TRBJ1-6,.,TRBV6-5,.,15,TGTGCCAGCAGTTACTCGATCGGGGGTAATTCACCCCTCCACTTT,CASSYSIGGNSPLHF
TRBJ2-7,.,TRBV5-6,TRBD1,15,TGTGCCAGCAGCTTGGCGGGACAGGGGGTCCACGAGCAGTACTTC,CASSLAGQGVHEQYF
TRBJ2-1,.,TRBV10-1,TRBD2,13,TGCGCCAGCAGTCGGGGACTAACTGGTGAGCAGTTCTTC,CASSRGLTGEQFF
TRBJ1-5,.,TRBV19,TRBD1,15,TGTGCCAGTAGTAAGGGACAGATTGGCAATCAGCCCCAGCATTTT,CASSKGQIGNQPQHF
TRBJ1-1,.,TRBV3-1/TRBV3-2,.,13,TGTGCCAGCAGCCAAGAGTGGGGGGGCGAGGCTTTCTTT,CASSQEWGGEAFF
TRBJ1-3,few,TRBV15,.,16,TGTGCCACCAGCAGAGAGCATGTGAGCTCTGGAAACACCATATATTTT,CATSREHVSSGNTIYF
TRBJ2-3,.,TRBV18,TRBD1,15,TGTGCCAGCTCACCAGGACAGGGGTCCACAGATACGCAGTATTTT,CASSPGQGSTDTQYF
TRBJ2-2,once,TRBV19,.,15,TGTGCCAGTAGTATCTACGGGGTCCTCGGGGGGGAGCTGTTTTTT,CASSIYGVLGGELFF
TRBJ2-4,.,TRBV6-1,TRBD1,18,TGTGCCAGCAGTGGGACAGGGGCAATTTTAATAGCCAAAAACATTCAGTACTTC,CASSGTGAILIAKNIQYF
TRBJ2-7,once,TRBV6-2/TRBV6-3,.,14,TGTGCCAGCAGTGCCTCGGGTCCCACCTACGAGCAGTACTTC,CASSASGPTYEQYF
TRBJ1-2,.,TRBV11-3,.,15,TGTGCCAGCAGCTTGGCGCCGGGGACTAACTATGGCTACACCTTC,CASSLAPGTNYGYTF
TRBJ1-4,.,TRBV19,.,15,TGTGCCAGTAGTATTCTGGACAGCCTGCGTGAAAAACTGTTTTTT,CASSILDSLREKLFF
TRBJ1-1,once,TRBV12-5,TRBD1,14,TGTGCTAGTGGTTTGGCAGGACAGGTGGCTGAAGCTTTCTTT,CASGLAGQVAEAFF
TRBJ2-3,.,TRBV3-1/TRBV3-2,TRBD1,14,TGTGCCAGCAGCTGGGACAGCCCCGCAGATACGCAGTATTTT,CASSWDSPADTQYF
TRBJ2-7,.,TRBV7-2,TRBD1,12,TGTGCCAGCAGCGGTACAGGGGGGGAGCAGTACTTC,CASSGTGGEQYF
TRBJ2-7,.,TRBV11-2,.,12,TGTGCCACCCAGGAAGCGGGCTACGAGCAGTACTTC,CATQEAGYEQYF
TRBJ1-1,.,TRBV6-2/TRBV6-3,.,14,TGTGCCAGCAGTTACTCTATACTTCACACTGAAGCTTTCTTT,CASSYSILHTEAFF
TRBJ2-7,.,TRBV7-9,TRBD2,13,TGTGCCAGCAGCCCCCTCGGGGGGTACGAGCAGTACTTC,CASSPLGGYEQYF
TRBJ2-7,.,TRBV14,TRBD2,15,TGTGCCAGCAGCCAAGGCCTAGCGGGGAACTACGAGCAGTACTTC,CASSQGLAGNYEQYF
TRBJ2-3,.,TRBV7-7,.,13,TGTGCTAGCAGCTTAGTCCAGGGAGATACGCAGTATTTT,CASSLVQGDTQYF
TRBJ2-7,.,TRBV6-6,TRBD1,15,TGTGCCAGCAGACCGCAGGGAAACAGGGGATACGAGCAGTACTTC,CASRPQGNRGYEQYF
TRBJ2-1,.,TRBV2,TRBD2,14,TGTGCCAGCAGTGAGCTAGCGGGGGAAGGTGAGCAGTTCTTC,CASSELAGEGEQFF
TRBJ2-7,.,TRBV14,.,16,TGTGCCAGCAGCCAACAGGGATCCAGATGGTCCTACGAGCAGTACTTC,CASSQQGSRWSYEQYF
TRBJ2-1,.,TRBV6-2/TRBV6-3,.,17,TGTGCCAGCAGTTACCCTCGCGGAGGGGTCACCTACAATGAGCAGTTCTTC,CASSYPRGGVTYNEQFF
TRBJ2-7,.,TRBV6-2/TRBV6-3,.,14,TGTGCCAGCAGCACCATCCGACAGGTTTACGAGCAGTACTTC,CASSTIRQVYEQYF
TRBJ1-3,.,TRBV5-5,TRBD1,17,TGTGCCAGCAGCGTAGACCCGGGACAGATCTCTGGAAACACCATATATTTT,CASSVDPGQISGNTIYF